The 15 T cell receptor beta chains listed next were all sequenced from one sample in a study of PD-L1 blockade in urothelial cancer (TCRdb year 2017). The receptor library was made with the immunoSEQ multiplex PCR assay. TCRdb stores this immuneACCESS table with in-frame sequences only. Part of the clones is absent; in the studies checked, under half of the shortfall reflects unresolved V genes, and no reason is known for the rest. The sample table records around 53,000 clones; approximately 80% of these occur just once. The ten largest clones represent 5% to 6% of the sample. The material sequenced was PBMCs, taken around atezolizumab (anti-PD-L1) treatment. These receptors originate from a man aged 35 to 55 with urothelial cancer.

The CDR3 bases are TGTGCCAGCAGCGTAGTCTCCGGACTAGCGGGGATCTCCTACAATGAGCAGTTCTTC. Amino acids: CASSVVSGLAGISYNEQFF. This chain joins TRBV9 and TRBJ2-1, with 12 positions matching TRBD2. V was pared by 0 bases and J by 0 bases, with 7 bases of the junction left unmatched. The CDR3 length is 19 residues. Germline V gene data show CDR1 as SGDLS and CDR2 as YYNGEE.

Here the CDR3 reads CASKSGRRYQETQYF. The CDR3, as DNA: TGTGCCAGCAAGAGCGGGAGGCGGTACCAAGAGACCCAGTACTTC. This chain links TRBV28 with TRBJ2-5; 9 positions match TRBD2. This CDR3 region has 15 residues. The germline gives CDR1 MDHEN, CDR2 SYDVKM. Trimming cost V 7 bases and J 0 bases; bases outside gene matches: 6.

V usage is TRBV19 and J usage is TRBJ1-2; 7 bases are shared with TRBD1. After removal of 1 base from V and 3 bases from J, the junction contained 5 bases not matched to a gene. CDR1 and CDR2 (germline): LNHDA, SQIVND (reference sequence). This CDR3 contains 15 residues. CDR3 loop: CASSIVTGADYGYTF. For the CDR3, the DNA is TGTGCCAGTAGTATAGTAACAGGGGCCGACTATGGCTACACCTTC.

V is TRBV10-1 and J is TRBJ2-7; TRBD2 might be the D (5 bases). Trimming stripped 5 bases from V and 6 bases from J, with 17 bases between. The CDR3 is made up of 14 amino acids. The germline gives CDR1 WNHNN, CDR2 SYGVQD (reference sequence). CDR3 sequence: CASSLTSDRAEQYF. CDR3 coding DNA: TGCGCCAGCAGTCTTACTAGTGATAGGGCCGAGCAGTACTTC.

This rearrangement joins TRBV5-1 to TRBJ1-4; 9 nucleotides line up with TRBD1. This CDR3 contains 14 residues. Germline V gene data show CDR1 as SGHRS and CDR2 as YFSETQ. Germline trimming cut 4 bases from V and 5 bases from J; bases unmatched to any gene: 3. The CDR3 DNA reads as TGCGCCAGCAGCGACGGACAGGGGAATGAAAAACTGTTTTTT. Amino acids: CASSDGQGNEKLFF.

CDR3 protein: CASSRQGAEAFF. The CDR3 DNA follows: TGTGCCAGCTCACGACAGGGGGCCGAAGCTTTCTTT. V is TRBV18 and J is TRBJ1-1, with 10 bases fitting TRBD1. V trimming: 4 bases; J trimming: 8 bases; junction bases outside the gene matches: 1. The CDR3 sequence is 12 residues long. The germline CDR1 and CDR2 sequences are KGHSH and LQKENI.

The CDR3 region has the DNA TGTGCCAGCAGTTTTAGGTGGCAGGGGGTAGGATATCAGCCCCAGCATTTT. Its translation is CASSFRWQGVGYQPQHF. The chain carries TRBV27 and TRBJ1-5; 7 bases align to TRBD1. Germline V gene lookup returns CDR1 MNHEY and CDR2 SMNVEV (reference sequence). V gave up 3 bases and J gave up 5 bases; unmatched junction bases: 13. The CDR3 contains 17 residues.

The chain uses TRBV25-1 and TRBJ1-2, with TRBD1 matching over 7 bases. Germline assignment: CDR1 MGHDK and CDR2 SYGVNS. Trimming removed 3 bases from V and 8 bases from J; junction bases left unmatched: 6. This CDR3 has 13 residues. DNA of the CDR3: TGTGCCAGCAGTGACCCGACAGGGACAGGCTACACCTTC. It is translated as CASSDPTGTGYTF.

The chain uses TRBV11-2 and TRBJ2-5, with 7 bases matching TRBD2. V lost 5 bases to trimming and J lost 1 base; unmatched junction nucleotides: 7. The CDR3 is 15 residues long. Germline V lookup: CDR1 SGHAT, CDR2 FQNNGV. In DNA form, the CDR3 reads TGTGCCAGCAGCCTGGGAGGGGTGCGCCAAGAGACCCAGTACTTC. Residues: CASSLGGVRQETQYF.

This clone was observed a few times. The same CDR3 also results from other DNA sequences found in this sample. V gene TRBV28 combines with J gene TRBJ1-2; unclear D gene. The germline V gene has CDR1 MDHEN and CDR2 SYDVKM. Trimming stripped 2 bases from V and 8 bases from J, with 6 bases between. The CDR3 has 11 residues. CDR3 nucleotides: TGTGCCAGCAGTTTAGCGGGAGGCTACACCTTC. Its protein is CASSLAGGYTF.

The chain uses TRBV5-5 and TRBJ2-3; no reliable D call. The V end was cut by 9 bases, the J end by 3 bases, with 14 bases between. CDR1 and CDR2 from the germline V gene are SGHKS and YYEKEE (reference sequence). This CDR3 contains 13 residues. The CDR3 sequence: CATSNTWTDTQYF. In DNA, the CDR3 is TGTGCCACCTCCAATACTTGGACAGATACGCAGTATTTT. Based on the CDR3 plus reference TRBV5-5 and TRBJ2-3, the full variable domain is DAGVTQSPTHLIKTRGQQVTLRCSPISGHKSVSWYQQVLGQGPQFIFQYYEKEERGRGNFPDRFSARQFPNYSSELNVNALLLGDSALYLCATSNTWTDTQYFGPGTRLTVL.

The CDR3 nucleotides read TGTGCCAGCAGTGGCGGAGGCCGATCCTATGGCTACACCTTC. Translation: CASSGGGRSYGYTF. The genes are TRBV25-1 and TRBJ1-2; D is uncertain. The V end lost 4 bases, the J end lost 4 bases, and 13 bases lay between the germline ends. CDR3 length equals 14 residues. CDR1 MGHDK and CDR2 SYGVNS come from the germline V gene.

This chain links TRBV30 with TRBJ2-3; possibly TRBD2 for D (6 bases). Germline lookup yields CDR1 GTSNPN and CDR2 SVGIG (reference sequence). Trimming stripped 1 base from V and 5 bases from J, with 19 bases between. The CDR3 has 16 amino acids. The CDR3 nucleotides are TGTGCCTGGAGTGCCCTGACTAGTGGAGTAGGAGATACGCAGTATTTT. This encodes CAWSALTSGVGDTQYF.

This chain joins TRBV7-2 and TRBJ2-2; 16 nucleotides agree with TRBD2. The CDR3 has 17 amino acids. Germline loops: CDR1 SGHTA, CDR2 FQGNSA. V shed 5 bases and J 6 bases; nucleotides not matched to a gene: 6. The CDR3 spells CASSLSGLAGGPGELFF. DNA of the CDR3: TGTGCCAGCAGCCTCTCGGGACTAGCGGGAGGGCCCGGGGAGCTGTTTTTT.

The chain has TRBV7-9 and TRBJ1-1; D is perhaps TRBD1 (5 bases). Germline loops: CDR1 SEHNR, CDR2 FQNEAQ (reference sequence). Deletions cut 3 bases from V and 11 bases from J, with 16 bases between. This CDR3 has 13 residues. CDR3 sequence (DNA): TGTGCCAGCAGCTTGCAGGGACGGGAGAAGGCTTTCTTT. Amino acid sequence: CASSLQGREKAFF.